This paragraph reports one T cell receptor beta chain. Some clones are missing from TCRdb's copy, which holds only in-frame ones; the method was immunoSEQ multiplex PCR. Here the sample spans roughly 410,000 clones, approximately 83% being singletons. The entry originates in a study of Ad26.COV2.S vaccination and SARS-CoV-2 variants. V shed 2 bases and J 2 bases; nucleotides not matched to a gene: 5. From germline, CDR1 is MNHEY and CDR2 SVGAGI. The length of the CDR3 is 16 residues. The treatment was: approximately 18 received Ad26.COV2.S at low or high dose, single or two shots; five or six received placebo; per-sample allocation not given. The samples date from day 63 after the first vaccine or placebo injection.

The specimen was peripheral blood, collected in a trial of Ad26.COV2.S vaccine versus placebo. This sequence originates from a person between 18 and 65 years old who received the Ad26.COV2.S COVID-19 vaccine or a placebo. V gene TRBV6-5 combines with J gene TRBJ2-3, with 9 bases aligning to TRBD2. DNA of the CDR3: TGTGCCAGCAGTTACGGGACTAGCCGATCCACAGATACGCAGTATTTT. Its protein is CASSYGTSRSTDTQYF.